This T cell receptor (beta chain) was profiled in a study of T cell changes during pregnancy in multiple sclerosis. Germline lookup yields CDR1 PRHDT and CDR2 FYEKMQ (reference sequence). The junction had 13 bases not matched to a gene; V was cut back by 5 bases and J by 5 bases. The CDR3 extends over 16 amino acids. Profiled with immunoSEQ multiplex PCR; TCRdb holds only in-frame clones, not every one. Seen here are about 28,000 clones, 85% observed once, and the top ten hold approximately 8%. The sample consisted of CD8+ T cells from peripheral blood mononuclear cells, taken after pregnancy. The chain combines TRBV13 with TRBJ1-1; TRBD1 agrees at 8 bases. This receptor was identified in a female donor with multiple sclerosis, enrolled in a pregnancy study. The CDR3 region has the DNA TGTGCCAGCAGCCCTTTCCGACAGGGGACGGGGACTGAAGCTTTCTTT. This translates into CASSPFRQGTGTEAFF.